Reported below is one TCR beta chain. Deletions cut 7 bases from V and 2 bases from J, with 20 bases between. Germline V gene sequence: CDR1 LNHDA, CDR2 SQIVND (reference sequence). The CDR3 has 16 amino acids. This specimen belongs to a study of blood T cell repertoires in COVID-19. Whole-study context: The origin of the acute and convalescent COVID-19 samples was the United States, Italy and Spain. The analysed material was cDNA or gDNA that came from T cells, B-cell-depleted T cells, or PBMCs.

In the original workflow: The assay estimated nucleated cells by amplifying reference gene primers. Assay: immunoSEQ multiplex PCR; the TCRdb copy retains only in-frame clones and omits some. D and trimming were read from the DNA, whereas the V and J calls and clone size are those reported in that table. The data hold roughly 250,000 clones, with roughly 79% observed a single time. This clonotype was obtained from a woman aged 60-75 years with active or convalescent COVID-19. The chain is built from TRBV19 and TRBJ1-2; tentatively, D is TRBD1 (5 bases). The sample consisted of peripheral blood. The chain's CDR3 is CASTSISLGRNYGYTF. Written as DNA, the CDR3 is TGTGCCAGTACCAGTATCTCTTTGGGGCGCAACTATGGCTACACCTTC. The whole variable domain, filled in from reference TRBV19 and TRBJ1-2, reads DGGITQSPKYLFRKEGQNVTLSCEQNLNHDAMYWYRQDPGQGLRLIYYSQIVNDFQKGDIAEGYSVSREKKESFPLTVTSAQKNPTAFYLCASTSISLGRNYGYTFGSGTRLTVV.